The rows below give T cell receptor beta chains drawn from one sample of a study of blood T cell repertoires in COVID-19. Measured with immunoSEQ multiplex PCR; TCRdb has only the in-frame clones, and not every one. The table shows some 110,000 clones, with about four fifths occurring only once. Material for sequencing was peripheral blood. The receptor set was obtained from a woman aged 60-75 years with acute or convalescent COVID-19. The CDR3 runs from the conserved cysteine through the conserved F or W. D genes are given only for firm matches. Only part of the rows carry a size: once, few, many, or a class if the clone is expanded.

DNA: TGTGCCAGCGGAGGACGGGATAGCAATCAGCCCCAGCATTTT
CDR3: CASGGRDSNQPQHF
size: once
J: TRBJ1-5
D: NA
V: TRBV6-5

DNA: TGTGCCAGCAGTGTTCCTACCCCAATTCCACGATTTAACGCAGATACGCAGTATTTT
CDR3: CASSVPTPIPRFNADTQYF
size: NA
J: TRBJ2-3
D: NA
V: TRBV6-4

DNA: TGTGCCAGCAGCCGCGCGGGGCCCGAAGAGACCCAGTACTTC
CDR3: CASSRAGPEETQYF
size: once
J: TRBJ2-5
D: NA
V: TRBV7-3

DNA: TGTGCCAGCAGCTACTTGTCACCGACGGAGATGAACACTGAAGCTTTCTTT
CDR3: CASSYLSPTEMNTEAFF
size: once
J: TRBJ1-1
D: NA
V: TRBV5-5

DNA: TGCAGCGTTGGGAACAGGGGGCGCACTGAAGCTTTCTTT
CDR3: CSVGNRGRTEAFF
size: NA
J: TRBJ1-1
D: TRBD1
V: TRBV29-1

DNA: TGTGCCAGCAGCCCGGGGTACGACACAGATACGCAGTATTTT
CDR3: CASSPGYDTDTQYF
size: NA
J: TRBJ2-3
D: NA
V: TRBV14

DNA: TGTGCCAGCAGTGCCGGGACAGGATATGGCTACACCTTC
CDR3: CASSAGTGYGYTF
size: NA
J: TRBJ1-2
D: TRBD1
V: TRBV2

DNA: TGTGCCAGCAGCTTAGCGCTTCTTAGCGGGGGGGCAGATACGCAGTATTTT
CDR3: CASSLALLSGGADTQYF
size: NA
J: TRBJ2-3
D: TRBD2
V: TRBV7-2

DNA: TGTGCCAGCAGCCCCCTGGGCGCGGGAACCTTCTACAATGAGCAGTTCTTC
CDR3: CASSPLGAGTFYNEQFF
size: NA
J: TRBJ2-1
D: NA
V: TRBV7-6

DNA: TGTGCCAGCAGCTTAATGGGACAGAGCAATCAGCCCCAGCATTTT
CDR3: CASSLMGQSNQPQHF
size: NA
J: TRBJ1-5
D: TRBD1
V: TRBV11-2

DNA: TGTGCCAGTAGTATGATTTCCGGGGGAATCAACACTGAAGCTTTCTTT
CDR3: CASSMISGGINTEAFF
size: NA
J: TRBJ1-1
D: NA
V: TRBV19

DNA: TGTGCCAGCAGCTTAAGGGCGGGGCCCCTCTACGAGCAGTACTTC
CDR3: CASSLRAGPLYEQYF
size: NA
J: TRBJ2-7
D: NA
V: TRBV7-3

DNA: TGCGCCAGCACCGCCTTGCTAGCGGGAACCCCCACAGATACGCAGTATTTT
CDR3: CASTALLAGTPTDTQYF
size: NA
J: TRBJ2-3
D: TRBD2
V: TRBV10-2

DNA: TGTGCCAGTAGTACTCTAGGACTAGCGGGGGGGCCCTACAATGAGCAGTTCTTC
CDR3: CASSTLGLAGGPYNEQFF
size: NA
J: TRBJ2-1
D: TRBD2
V: TRBV19

DNA: TGTGCCAGCTCACCAGAGGGCACAGATACGCAGTATTTT
CDR3: CASSPEGTDTQYF
size: NA
J: TRBJ2-3
D: NA
V: TRBV18

DNA: TGTGCCACCCAGGGACAGCGAAACACCGGGGAGCTGTTTTTT
CDR3: CATQGQRNTGELFF
size: NA
J: TRBJ2-2
D: TRBD1
V: TRBV2

DNA: TGTGCCAGCAGTTCGGTAGAGGCGACCCAGTACTTC
CDR3: CASSSVEATQYF
size: NA
J: TRBJ2-5
D: NA
V: TRBV12-3/TRBV12-4

DNA: TGTGCCAGCAGTTTGGGACAGGGGGGATACTATGGCTACACCTTC
CDR3: CASSLGQGGYYGYTF
size: NA
J: TRBJ1-2
D: TRBD1
V: TRBV28

DNA: TGTGCCTGGAGTGTACTAAGGAGACAGGACGAGCAGTACTTC
CDR3: CAWSVLRRQDEQYF
size: NA
J: TRBJ2-7
D: NA
V: TRBV30

DNA: TGTGCCAGCAGGTACCGGGACAGGGGACTAGCCTACGAGCAGTACTTC
CDR3: CASRYRDRGLAYEQYF
size: NA
J: TRBJ2-7
D: TRBD1
V: TRBV2

DNA: TGTGCCAGCAGTTTTGCCGGACTGGGATCTAACTATGGCTACACCTTC
CDR3: CASSFAGLGSNYGYTF
size: NA
J: TRBJ1-2
D: NA
V: TRBV27

DNA: TGTGCCAGCAGCCGTAGCGGGTCTACCGGGGAGCTGTTTTTT
CDR3: CASSRSGSTGELFF
size: NA
J: TRBJ2-2
D: TRBD2
V: TRBV5-4

DNA: TGCGCCAGCAGCCAAGGGGGGACAATTAACTATGGCTACACCTTC
CDR3: CASSQGGTINYGYTF
size: NA
J: TRBJ1-2
D: NA
V: TRBV4-1

DNA: TGTGCCAGCAGCGACGACAGGGGTTCGTTTTACGAGCAGTACTTC
CDR3: CASSDDRGSFYEQYF
size: NA
J: TRBJ2-7
D: TRBD1
V: TRBV7-8

DNA: TGTGCCAGCAGCCGCGGGGACAGAGGTTACCCCTATGGCTACACCTTC
CDR3: CASSRGDRGYPYGYTF
size: NA
J: TRBJ1-2
D: TRBD1
V: TRBV28

DNA: TGTGCCAGCAGTACAGGGACGGCGGATGAAAAACTGTTTTTT
CDR3: CASSTGTADEKLFF
size: NA
J: TRBJ1-4
D: NA
V: TRBV6-2/TRBV6-3

DNA: TGTGCGGGGGATCGCGGCAGGGGCGATTCGTATGGCTACACCTTC
CDR3: CAGDRGRGDSYGYTF
size: NA
J: TRBJ1-2
D: NA
V: TRBV30

DNA: TGTGCCAGCAGATTGGACAGCTACGAGCAGTACTTC
CDR3: CASRLDSYEQYF
size: NA
J: TRBJ2-7
D: NA
V: TRBV2

DNA: TGTGCCAGCAGCCAAGAATATCGGGACACTGAAGCTTTCTTT
CDR3: CASSQEYRDTEAFF
size: NA
J: TRBJ1-1
D: NA
V: TRBV3-1/TRBV3-2

DNA: TGTGCCAGCAGCCAAGATCCGAGATATAAGAGGGCTTTCTTT
CDR3: CASSQDPRYKRAFF
size: NA
J: TRBJ1-1
D: NA
V: TRBV14

DNA: TGTGCCAGCAGTCTTCCAGGGGCGAACTATGGCTACACCTTC
CDR3: CASSLPGANYGYTF
size: few
J: TRBJ1-2
D: NA
V: TRBV28

DNA: TGTGCCAGCAGCCCGGGCCTTGATGGGGGCCAGCCCCAGCATTTT
CDR3: CASSPGLDGGQPQHF
size: NA
J: TRBJ1-5
D: NA
V: TRBV6-6

DNA: TGTGCCAGCAGACGCCCCCACAGGTCTGGCTATGGCTACACCTTC
CDR3: CASRRPHRSGYGYTF
size: NA
J: TRBJ1-2
D: NA
V: TRBV6-5

DNA: TGCGCCAGCAGCCAAGAGTCAGCGGGGGGGCGCGTAGATACGCAGTATTTT
CDR3: CASSQESAGGRVDTQYF
size: NA
J: TRBJ2-3
D: TRBD2
V: TRBV4-1

DNA: TGTGCCAGCAGCCGACAGGGCGCCGTGGCCCTCCACTTT
CDR3: CASSRQGAVALHF
size: NA
J: TRBJ1-6
D: TRBD1
V: TRBV14

DNA: TGTGCCAGCAGCCCACGGGACAGGGGGCGAAACATTCAGTACTTC
CDR3: CASSPRDRGRNIQYF
size: NA
J: TRBJ2-4
D: TRBD1
V: TRBV3-1/TRBV3-2

DNA: TGTGCCAGCAGCTTAGAGGGACAGGGGTACAATGAGCAGTTCTTC
CDR3: CASSLEGQGYNEQFF
size: NA
J: TRBJ2-1
D: TRBD1
V: TRBV7-2

DNA: TGTGCCACCAACCGCGGGGGGGCCTACAATGAGCAGTTCTTC
CDR3: CATNRGGAYNEQFF
size: NA
J: TRBJ2-1
D: TRBD2
V: TRBV15

DNA: TGTGCCAGCTCACCCCGGGACAGCTCCTACGAGCAGTACTTC
CDR3: CASSPRDSSYEQYF
size: NA
J: TRBJ2-7
D: TRBD1
V: TRBV18

DNA: TGTGCCAGCAGCCCTCGACTAGCGGGAGTTATACCGAATGAGCAGTTCTTC
CDR3: CASSPRLAGVIPNEQFF
size: NA
J: TRBJ2-1
D: TRBD2
V: TRBV28

DNA: TGTGCCAGCAGTTCCCTGAATTCACCCCTCCACTTT
CDR3: CASSSLNSPLHF
size: NA
J: TRBJ1-6
D: NA
V: TRBV6-5

DNA: TGTGCCAGCAGCTTGGCTGTTGACAGGGTAAACTATGGCTACACCTTC
CDR3: CASSLAVDRVNYGYTF
size: NA
J: TRBJ1-2
D: TRBD1
V: TRBV5-8

DNA: TGCGCCAGCATTTCCCAACCCGACAGGGGGCTCTGGCAGCCCCAGCATTTT
CDR3: CASISQPDRGLWQPQHF
size: NA
J: TRBJ1-5
D: TRBD1
V: TRBV5-1

DNA: TGTGCCAGTACCGACAATAGCAATCAGCCCCAGCATTTT
CDR3: CASTDNSNQPQHF
size: NA
J: TRBJ1-5
D: NA
V: TRBV19

DNA: TGCAGCGTTGAAGGGCTGACAGGGATCGGCACTGAAGCTTTCTTT
CDR3: CSVEGLTGIGTEAFF
size: few
J: TRBJ1-1
D: TRBD1
V: TRBV29-1

DNA: TGTGCCAGCAGCCAAGATCGGGGGAATGGAGGCTACACCTTC
CDR3: CASSQDRGNGGYTF
size: NA
J: TRBJ1-2
D: NA
V: TRBV3-1/TRBV3-2

DNA: TGTGCCAGCAGCTCCCAGTACACCGGGGAGCTGTTTTTT
CDR3: CASSSQYTGELFF
size: NA
J: TRBJ2-2
D: NA
V: TRBV7-9

DNA: TGTGCCAGCACCGCGACAGGGGCGAACACTGAAGCTTTCTTT
CDR3: CASTATGANTEAFF
size: NA
J: TRBJ1-1
D: TRBD1
V: TRBV11-2

DNA: TGTGCCAGCACCCCGGGGGGTGGCCAAGAGACCCAGTACTTC
CDR3: CASTPGGGQETQYF
size: NA
J: TRBJ2-5
D: TRBD2
V: TRBV7-2

DNA: TGTGCCAGCAGGGCGGGGAGCTCCTATAATTCACCCCTCCACTTT
CDR3: CASRAGSSYNSPLHF
size: NA
J: TRBJ1-6
D: NA
V: TRBV28

DNA: TGTGCCAGCAGCTTGGCTAGTCGCCACAATGAGCAGTTCTTC
CDR3: CASSLASRHNEQFF
size: NA
J: TRBJ2-1
D: NA
V: TRBV7-2

DNA: TGTGCCAGCAGCAAACGCCCATGCTTTTGCGGGAGGCTCACTAGCACAGATACGCAGTATTTT
CDR3: CASSKRPCFCGRLTSTDTQYF
size: NA
J: TRBJ2-3
D: NA
V: TRBV21-1

DNA: TGCAGCGTATCCACGGACAGGAACACTGAAGCTTTCTTT
CDR3: CSVSTDRNTEAFF
size: NA
J: TRBJ1-1
D: NA
V: TRBV29-1

DNA: TGCGCCAGTAAGACAGGGGTTATCTCTGGAAACACCATATATTTT
CDR3: CASKTGVISGNTIYF
size: NA
J: TRBJ1-3
D: TRBD1
V: TRBV5-1